These 21 T cell receptor beta chains were all obtained from the same sample, sequenced in a study of patients and donors after allogeneic stem cell transplantation. TCRdb itself ran the RT-PCR reads through MiXCR, one entry per CDR3 protein. The top ten clones hold approximately 26% of a sample with about 160,000 distinct CDR3 sequences, roughly 22% of them seen once. The sample taken for sequencing was blood, either unsorted or a sorted T cell fraction (not recorded which). All receptors come from a human donor who was either an allogeneic HSCT recipient or a stem cell or donor lymphocyte infusion donor (not recorded which). It is not recorded whose cells these are; they may come from a transplant donor.

The rearrangement uses TRBV7-2 and TRBJ1-4; D perhaps matches TRBD1 (5 bases). This CDR3 region has 15 residues. Trimming left V 6 bases short and J 2 bases short, with 13 bases between. Germline loops: CDR1 SGHTA, CDR2 FQGNSA. CDR3 region: CASSPQGGTNEKLFF. The CDR3 DNA reads TGTGCCAGCAGTCCGCAGGGTGGCACTAATGAAAAACTGTTTTTT.

The chain employs TRBV2 and TRBJ1-1; TRBD1 matches 8 bases. The V and J ends lost 11 bases and 5 bases, in that order; junction bases with no gene match: 19. The germline gives CDR1 SNHLY, CDR2 FYNNEI. This CDR3 has 16 amino acids. The chain's CDR3 is CAALPRDRFRRTEAFF. The CDR3 nucleotides read TGTGCCGCTCTCCCCCGGGACAGGTTTAGGCGGACTGAAGCTTTCTTT.

The chain's CDR3 is CASTRDPTNEQFF. The CDR3 nucleotides are TGTGCCAGCACGAGGGACCCGACAAATGAGCAGTTCTTC. The chain is built from TRBV12-3 or TRBV12-4 and TRBJ2-1; D could derive from TRBD1 or TRBD2 (5 bases each). The CDR3 is 13 amino acids. Trimming removed 7 bases at V and 7 bases at J, with 14 bases between.

The chain couples TRBV11-2 to TRBJ1-6; D is uncertain. Trimming pared 1 base from V and 9 bases from J, leaving 10 bases between. Germline V CDR1 and CDR2: SGHAT, FQNNGV. This CDR3 has 14 residues. As DNA, the CDR3 is TGTGCCAGCAGCTTAGTCCATGACGGTTCACCCCTCCACTTT. Translating gives CASSLVHDGSPLHF.

This clonotype was seen a handful of times. The rearrangement uses TRBV2 and TRBJ1-5; D is unclear. CDR3 length: 12 amino acids. V shed 5 bases and J shed 3 bases, with 5 bases lying between them. CDR1 is SNHLY, CDR2 FYNNEI, per germline. Here the CDR3 DNA reads TGTGCCAGCAGTCAGGACAATCAGCCCCAGCATTTT. Its translation: CASSQDNQPQHF.

The V gene is TRBV27, the J gene TRBJ2-1, with 9 positions matching TRBD2. After removal of 6 bases from V and 7 bases from J, the junction contained 4 bases not matched to a gene. This CDR3 is built from 13 residues. Germline V lookup: CDR1 MNHEY, CDR2 SMNVEV (reference sequence). The chain's CDR3 is CASRELAGNEQFF. Written as DNA, the CDR3 is TGTGCCAGCAGAGAGCTAGCGGGAAATGAGCAGTTCTTC.

This clonotype appeared a single time. This chain connects TRBV7-6 to TRBJ1-1, with 11 bases identical to TRBD1. The junction had 7 bases not matched to a gene; V was cut back by 5 bases and J by 5 bases. CDR1 SGHVS and CDR2 FNYEAQ come from the germline V gene. The CDR3 loop spans 15 amino acids. The DNA of the CDR3 is TGTGCCAGCAGCCCGTGGGGACAGGGGGGGACTGAAGCTTTCTTT. Protein product: CASSPWGQGGTEAFF. The full variable domain, in which reference TRBV7-6 and TRBJ1-1 provide the parts outside the CDR3, is GAGVSQSPRYKVTKRGQDVALRCDPISGHVSLYWYRQALGQGPEFLTYFNYEAQQDKSGLPNDRFSAERPEGSISTLTIQRTEQRDSAMYRCASSPWGQGGTEAFFGQGTRLTVV.

This clonotype was picked up a small number of times. The rearrangement links TRBV27 to TRBJ2-1, with D perhaps assigned TRBD1 or TRBD2 (5 bases each). The CDR3 is 15 amino acids. The V and J ends lost 2 bases and 4 bases respectively, with 12 bases between them. CDR1 and CDR2 (germline): MNHEY, SMNVEV (reference sequence). This chain's CDR3 is CASSLGTDTYNEQFF. CDR3 in DNA: TGTGCCAGCAGTTTAGGGACGGATACATACAATGAGCAGTTCTTC.

This clonotype was seen only a few times. The chain is built from TRBV12-3 or TRBV12-4 and TRBJ1-2; D remains unclear. With 5 bases removed from V and 5 bases from J, the gap between germline ends came to 12 bases. The length of the CDR3 is 13 residues. This CDR3 is CASSPSEEYGYTF. CDR3 in DNA: TGTGCCAGCAGTCCCTCAGAGGAATATGGCTACACCTTC.

This clonotype was observed a few times. The rearrangement uses TRBV20-1 and TRBJ1-4; unclear D gene. Trimming shortened V by 6 bases and J by 4 bases, and 15 bases separated the two germline ends. The CDR3 spans 14 residues. Germline assignment: CDR1 DFQATT and CDR2 SNEGSKA (reference sequence). The DNA for the CDR3 is TGCAGTGCATCAGCGCCGGGGTATAATGAAAAACTGTTTTTT. This codes for CSASAPGYNEKLFF.

V and J are TRBV30 and TRBJ1-5; D is possibly TRBD1 (5 bases). CDR3 length: 14 amino acids. The germline gives CDR1 GTSNPN, CDR2 SVGIG (reference sequence). V gave up 3 bases and J gave up 6 bases, with 15 bases separating them. This chain's CDR3 is CAWRRLGPFQPQHF. Here the CDR3 DNA reads TGTGCCTGGAGGAGACTGGGGCCCTTTCAGCCCCAGCATTTT.

At least ten counts were recorded for this clonotype. This chain links TRBV12-3 or TRBV12-4 with TRBJ1-2; D remains ambiguous. V lost 6 bases, J lost 2 bases, and 13 bases lay in between. This CDR3 comprises 14 residues. The DNA of the CDR3 is TGTGCCAGCAGCACTATCCAGGCAAACTATGGCTACACCTTC. Amino acid sequence: CASSTIQANYGYTF.

This clonotype has only a few counts. The chain has TRBV7-2 and TRBJ2-5; TRBD1 matches at 7 bases. Germline loops: CDR1 SGHTA, CDR2 FQGNSA. The CDR3 is 13 residues long. V trimming: 6 bases; J trimming: 4 bases; junction bases outside the gene matches: 5. CDR3 DNA: TGTGCCAGCAGTTACCGGGACAGAGAGACCCAGTACTTC. It translates to CASSYRDRETQYF.

CDR3 coding DNA: TGCGCCAGCAATGAAGGACGGGCCTCTAGCACAGATACGCAGTATTTT. The encoded protein is CASNEGRASSTDTQYF. The chain couples TRBV5-1 to TRBJ2-3, with D hard to call. Per the germline V gene, CDR1 is SGHRS and CDR2 is YFSETQ. V shed 6 bases and J shed 0 bases, with 17 bases lying between them. The CDR3 contains 16 residues.

The chain has TRBV12-3 or TRBV12-4 and TRBJ2-3, with 11 bases lining up with TRBD2. This CDR3 is built from 12 residues. After removal of 6 bases from V and 15 bases from J, the junction contained 8 bases not matched to a gene. CDR3 nucleotides: TGTGCCAGCAGCCTCCGACTAGCGGGACATTATTTT. Translated, it gives CASSLRLAGHYF.

This clonotype was observed a few times. V is TRBV6-6 and J is TRBJ1-2; tentatively, D is TRBD1 (6 bases). The germline V gene has CDR1 MNHNY and CDR2 SVGAGI (reference sequence). The CDR3 has 13 residues. Between the trimmed V and J ends, which lost 8 bases and 3 bases, there was a span of 13 bases. The CDR3 sequence: CASFPPGDYGYTF. The CDR3 region has the DNA TGTGCCAGCTTCCCCCCAGGGGACTATGGCTACACCTTC.

This clonotype occurred many times. The chain links TRBV11-3 to TRBJ1-4; D uncertain. Germline V gene lookup returns CDR1 SGHNT and CDR2 YENEEA. V lost 3 bases and J 8 bases, leaving 13 bases between the germline ends. The CDR3 extends over 14 amino acids. Written as DNA, the CDR3 is TGTGCCAGCAGCTTTGGTTTCGGAGAAGAAAAACTGTTTTTT. It encodes CASSFGFGEEKLFF.

This clonotype was detected a few times. This chain uses TRBV28 with TRBJ2-2, with a tentative D call TRBD1 (6 bases). CDR1 and CDR2 from the germline V gene are MDHEN and SYDVKM. The CDR3 is 17 amino acids. The V end lost 5 bases, the J end lost 0 bases, and 16 bases lay between the germline ends. Written as DNA, the CDR3 is TGTGCCAGCAGTGCGCCTCTGGGGACACCGAACACCGGGGAGCTGTTTTTT. Translated, it gives CASSAPLGTPNTGELFF.

A single count supports this clonotype. This CDR3 reads CASSLGVAADNEQFF. For the CDR3, the DNA is TGTGCCAGCAGCTTAGGAGTAGCGGCTGACAATGAGCAGTTCTTC. The chain employs TRBV7-8 and TRBJ2-1, with D perhaps TRBD2 (6 bases). CDR1 SGHVS and CDR2 FQNEAQ come from the germline V gene. The CDR3 contains 15 residues. Trimming left V 1 base short and J 5 bases short, with 12 bases between.

A few counts support this clonotype. This chain connects TRBV5-5 to TRBJ2-3, with D uncertain. The CDR3 runs to 15 residues. Trimming stripped 6 bases from V and 3 bases from J, with 17 bases between. Looked up from germline, CDR1 is SGHKS and CDR2 is YYEKEE (reference sequence). The CDR3 bases are TGTGCCAGCACCGCTATCGGTTGGCCTACAGATACGCAGTATTTT. This gives the protein CASTAIGWPTDTQYF.

The chain is built from TRBV28 and TRBJ2-7; 8 nucleotides line up with TRBD2. V lost 0 bases, J lost 0 bases, and 4 bases stayed unmatched. Germline CDR1 MDHEN, CDR2 SYDVKM. The CDR3 has 16 amino acids. The CDR3 DNA reads TGTGCCAGCAGTTTATGGGCTAGCGGGTCCTCCTACGAGCAGTACTTC. Its protein product is CASSLWASGSSYEQYF. Based on the CDR3 plus reference TRBV28 and TRBJ2-7, the full variable domain is DVKVTQSSRYLVKRTGEKVFLECVQDMDHENMFWYRQDPGLGLRLIYFSYDVKMKEKGDIPEGYSVSREKKERFSLILESASTNQTSMYLCASSLWASGSSYEQYFGPGTRLTVT.